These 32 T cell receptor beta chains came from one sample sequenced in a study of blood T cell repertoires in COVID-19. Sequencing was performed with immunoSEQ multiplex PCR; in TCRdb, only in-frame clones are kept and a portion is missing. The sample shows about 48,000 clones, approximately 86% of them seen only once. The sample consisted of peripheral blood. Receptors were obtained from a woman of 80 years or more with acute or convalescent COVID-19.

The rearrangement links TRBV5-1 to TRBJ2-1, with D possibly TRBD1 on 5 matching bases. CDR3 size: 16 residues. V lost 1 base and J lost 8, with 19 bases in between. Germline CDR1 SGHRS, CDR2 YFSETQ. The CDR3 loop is CASSLLSGIGVYEQFF. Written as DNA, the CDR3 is TGCGCCAGCAGCTTGTTAAGTGGGATAGGGGTCTATGAGCAGTTCTTC.

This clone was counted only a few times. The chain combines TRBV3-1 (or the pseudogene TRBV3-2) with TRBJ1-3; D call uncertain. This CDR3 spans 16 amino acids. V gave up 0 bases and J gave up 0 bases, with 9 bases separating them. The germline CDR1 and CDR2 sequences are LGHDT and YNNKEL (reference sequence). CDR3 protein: CASSQDPRGSGNTIYF. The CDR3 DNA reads TGTGCCAGCAGCCAAGACCCACGGGGCTCTGGAAACACCATATATTTT.

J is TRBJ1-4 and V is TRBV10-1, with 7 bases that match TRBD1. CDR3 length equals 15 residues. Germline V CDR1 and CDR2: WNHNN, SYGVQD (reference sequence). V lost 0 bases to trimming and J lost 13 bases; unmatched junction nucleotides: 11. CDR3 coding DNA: TGCGCCAGCAGTGAGTCCTGGACAGGCCCTTTCGGACTGTTTTTT. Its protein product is CASSESWTGPFGLFF.

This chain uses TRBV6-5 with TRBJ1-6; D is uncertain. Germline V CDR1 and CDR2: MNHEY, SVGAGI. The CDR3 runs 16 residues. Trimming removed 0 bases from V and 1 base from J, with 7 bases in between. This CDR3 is CASSYSARSYNSPLHF. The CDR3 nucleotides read TGTGCCAGCAGTTACTCGGCCAGATCCTATAATTCACCCCTCCACTTT.

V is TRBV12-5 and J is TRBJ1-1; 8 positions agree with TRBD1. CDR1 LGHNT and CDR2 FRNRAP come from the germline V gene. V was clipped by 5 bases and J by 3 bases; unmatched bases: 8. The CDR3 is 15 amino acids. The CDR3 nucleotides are TGTGCTAGTGGTCAAACGACAGGGGTTTACACTGAAGCTTTCTTT. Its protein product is CASGQTTGVYTEAFF.

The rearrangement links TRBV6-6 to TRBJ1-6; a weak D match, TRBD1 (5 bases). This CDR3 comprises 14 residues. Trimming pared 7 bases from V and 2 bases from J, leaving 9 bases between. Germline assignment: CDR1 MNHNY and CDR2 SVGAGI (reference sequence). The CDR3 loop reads CASTAGAYNSPLHF. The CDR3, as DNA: TGTGCCAGCACAGCGGGGGCCTATAATTCACCCCTCCACTTT.

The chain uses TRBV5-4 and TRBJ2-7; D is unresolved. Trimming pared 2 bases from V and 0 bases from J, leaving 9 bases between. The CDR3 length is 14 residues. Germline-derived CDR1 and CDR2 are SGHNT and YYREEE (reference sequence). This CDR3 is CASSFEASSYEQYF. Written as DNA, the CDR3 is TGTGCCAGCAGCTTCGAGGCATCCTCCTACGAGCAGTACTTC.

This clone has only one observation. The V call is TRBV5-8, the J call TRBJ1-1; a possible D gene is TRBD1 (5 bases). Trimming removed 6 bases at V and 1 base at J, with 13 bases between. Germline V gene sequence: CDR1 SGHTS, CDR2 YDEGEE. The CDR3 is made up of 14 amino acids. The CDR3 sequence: CASNQGFSNTEAFF. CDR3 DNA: TGTGCCAGCAACCAGGGTTTCTCGAACACTGAAGCTTTCTTT.

CDR3 nucleotide sequence: TGCGCCAGCAGCCCCCGACAGGTCGCGGGAAACACCATATATTTT. Protein: CASSPRQVAGNTIYF. The J gene is TRBJ1-3, the V gene TRBV4-1, with a weak D call TRBD1 (6 bases). The CDR3 is 15 residues long. The V end was cut by 4 bases, the J end by 4 bases, with 14 bases between. The V gene's germline CDR1 is MGHRA and CDR2 YSYEKL.

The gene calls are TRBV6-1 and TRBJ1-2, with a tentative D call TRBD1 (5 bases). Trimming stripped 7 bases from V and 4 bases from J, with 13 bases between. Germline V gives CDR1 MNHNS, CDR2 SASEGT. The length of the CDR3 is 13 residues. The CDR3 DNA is TGTGCCAGCAATCGGGAGGGGATCTATGGCTACACCTTC. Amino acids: CASNREGIYGYTF.

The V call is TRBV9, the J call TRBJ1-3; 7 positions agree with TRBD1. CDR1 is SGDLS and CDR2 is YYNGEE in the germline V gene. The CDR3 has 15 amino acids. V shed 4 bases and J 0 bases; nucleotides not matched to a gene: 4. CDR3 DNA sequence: TGTGCCAGCAGCCCCGGGGACAGCTCTGGAAACACCATATATTTT. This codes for CASSPGDSSGNTIYF. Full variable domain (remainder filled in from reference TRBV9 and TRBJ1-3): DSGVTQTPKHLITATGQRVTLRCSPRSGDLSVYWYQQSLDQGLQFLIQYYNGEERAKGNILERFSAQQFPDLHSELNLSSLELGDSALYFCASSPGDSSGNTIYFGEGSWLTVV.

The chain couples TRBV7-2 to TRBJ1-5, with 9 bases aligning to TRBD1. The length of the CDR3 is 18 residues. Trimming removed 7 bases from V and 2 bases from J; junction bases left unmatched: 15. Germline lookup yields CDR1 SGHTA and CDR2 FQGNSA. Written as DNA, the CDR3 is TGTGCCAGCAACCAGGGGGGCGGGACAGGGTTAGGCAATCAGCCCCAGCATTTT. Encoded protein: CASNQGGGTGLGNQPQHF.

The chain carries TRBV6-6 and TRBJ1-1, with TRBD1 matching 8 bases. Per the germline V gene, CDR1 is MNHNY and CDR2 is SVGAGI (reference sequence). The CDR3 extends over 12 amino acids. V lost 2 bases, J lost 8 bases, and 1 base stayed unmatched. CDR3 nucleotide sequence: TGTGCCAGCAGTTACGACAGGGGAGAAGCTTTCTTT. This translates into CASSYDRGEAFF.

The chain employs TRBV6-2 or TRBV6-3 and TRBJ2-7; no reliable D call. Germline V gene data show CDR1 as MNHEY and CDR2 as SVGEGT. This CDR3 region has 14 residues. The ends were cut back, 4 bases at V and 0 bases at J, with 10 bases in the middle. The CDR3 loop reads CASSSPVLSYEQYF. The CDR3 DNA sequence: TGTGCCAGCAGTTCGCCCGTACTCTCCTACGAGCAGTACTTC.

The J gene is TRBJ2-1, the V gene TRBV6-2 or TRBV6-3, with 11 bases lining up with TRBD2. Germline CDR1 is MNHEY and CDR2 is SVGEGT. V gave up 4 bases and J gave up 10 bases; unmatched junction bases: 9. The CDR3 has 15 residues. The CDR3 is CASSLAGGPVGEQFF. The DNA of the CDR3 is TGTGCCAGCAGTTTAGCGGGGGGGCCGGTTGGGGAGCAGTTCTTC.

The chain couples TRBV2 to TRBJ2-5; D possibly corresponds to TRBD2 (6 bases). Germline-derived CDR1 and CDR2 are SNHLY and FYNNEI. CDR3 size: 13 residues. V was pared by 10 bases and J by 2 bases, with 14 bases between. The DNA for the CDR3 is TGTGCCATCGATGGAGGGGTTCAAGAGACCCAGTACTTC. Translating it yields CAIDGGVQETQYF.

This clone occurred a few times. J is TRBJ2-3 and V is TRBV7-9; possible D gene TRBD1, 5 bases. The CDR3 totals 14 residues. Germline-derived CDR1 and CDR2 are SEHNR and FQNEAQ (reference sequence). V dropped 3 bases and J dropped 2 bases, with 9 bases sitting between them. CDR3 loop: CASSFPTATDTQYF. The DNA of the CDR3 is TGTGCCAGCAGCTTCCCGACAGCCACAGATACGCAGTATTTT.

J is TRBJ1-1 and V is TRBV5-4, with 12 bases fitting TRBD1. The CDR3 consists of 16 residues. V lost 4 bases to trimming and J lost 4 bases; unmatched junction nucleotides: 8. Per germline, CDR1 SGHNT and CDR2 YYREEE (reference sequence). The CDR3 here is CASSKRGQGAGTEAFF. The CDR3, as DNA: TGTGCCAGCAGCAAGAGGGGACAGGGGGCAGGCACTGAAGCTTTCTTT.

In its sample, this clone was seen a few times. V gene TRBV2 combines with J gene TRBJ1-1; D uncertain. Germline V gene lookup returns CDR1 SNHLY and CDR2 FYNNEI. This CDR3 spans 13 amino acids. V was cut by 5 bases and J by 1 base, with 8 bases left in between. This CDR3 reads CASSSEGNTEAFF. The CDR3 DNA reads TGTGCCAGCAGTTCGGAGGGGAACACTGAAGCTTTCTTT.

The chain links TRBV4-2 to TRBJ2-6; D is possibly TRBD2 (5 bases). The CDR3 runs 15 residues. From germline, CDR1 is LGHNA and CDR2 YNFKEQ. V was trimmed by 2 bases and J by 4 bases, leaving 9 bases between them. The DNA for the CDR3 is TGTGCCAGCAGCCAAACTAGTGCAGGGGCCAACGTCCTGACTTTC. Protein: CASSQTSAGANVLTF.

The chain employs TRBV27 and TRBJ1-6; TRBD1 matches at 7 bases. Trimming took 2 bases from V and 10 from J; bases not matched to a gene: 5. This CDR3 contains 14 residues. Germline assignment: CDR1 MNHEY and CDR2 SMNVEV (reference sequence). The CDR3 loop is CASSLGQGDSPLHF. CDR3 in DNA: TGTGCCAGCAGTTTAGGGCAGGGGGACTCACCCCTCCACTTT.

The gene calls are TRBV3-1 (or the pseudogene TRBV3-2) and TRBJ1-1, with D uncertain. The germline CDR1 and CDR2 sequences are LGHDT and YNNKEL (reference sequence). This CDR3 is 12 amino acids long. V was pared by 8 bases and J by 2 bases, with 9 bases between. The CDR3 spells CASSHGNTEAFF. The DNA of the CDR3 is TGTGCCAGCTCCCACGGTAACACTGAAGCTTTCTTT.

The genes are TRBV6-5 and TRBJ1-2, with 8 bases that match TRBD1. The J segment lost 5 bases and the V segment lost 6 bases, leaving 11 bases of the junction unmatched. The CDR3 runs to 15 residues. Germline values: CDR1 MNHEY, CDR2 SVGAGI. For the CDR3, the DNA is TGTGCCAGCAGCGATCCGGGACAGGCGTTGTATGGCTACACCTTC. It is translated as CASSDPGQALYGYTF.

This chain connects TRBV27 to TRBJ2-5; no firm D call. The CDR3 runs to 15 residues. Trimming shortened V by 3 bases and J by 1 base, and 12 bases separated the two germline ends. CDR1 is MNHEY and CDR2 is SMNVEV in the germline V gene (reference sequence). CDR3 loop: CASSFRLRAQETQYF. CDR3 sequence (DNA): TGTGCCAGCAGTTTCCGACTGCGCGCCCAAGAGACCCAGTACTTC.

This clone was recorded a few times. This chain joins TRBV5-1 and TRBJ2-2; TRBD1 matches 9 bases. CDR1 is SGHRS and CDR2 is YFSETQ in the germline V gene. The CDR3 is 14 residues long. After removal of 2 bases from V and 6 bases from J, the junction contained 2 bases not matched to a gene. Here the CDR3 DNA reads TGCGCCAGCAGCTTACAGGGGGCGCCCGGGGAGCTGTTTTTT. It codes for CASSLQGAPGELFF.

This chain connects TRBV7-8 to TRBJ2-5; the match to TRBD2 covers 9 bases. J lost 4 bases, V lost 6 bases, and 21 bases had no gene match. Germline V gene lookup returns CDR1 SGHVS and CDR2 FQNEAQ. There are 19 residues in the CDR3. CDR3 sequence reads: CASRRTWARASGAGETQYF. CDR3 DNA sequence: TGTGCCAGCAGGCGTACTTGGGCCCGCGCTAGCGGGGCGGGAGAGACCCAGTACTTC.

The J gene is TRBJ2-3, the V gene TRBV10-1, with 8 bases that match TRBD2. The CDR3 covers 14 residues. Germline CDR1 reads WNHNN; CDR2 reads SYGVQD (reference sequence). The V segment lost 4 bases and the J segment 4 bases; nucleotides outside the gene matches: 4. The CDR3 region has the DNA TGCGCCAGCAGTGTCGGGGGGGCCGCAGATACGCAGTATTTT. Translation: CASSVGGAADTQYF.

CDR3 residues: CASSRDREEAFF. CDR3 DNA sequence: TGTGCCAGCAGCCGGGACAGGGAAGAAGCTTTCTTT. The chain uses TRBV7-9 and TRBJ1-1, with 9 bases lining up with TRBD1. V shed 5 bases, J shed 8 bases, and the junction held 3 bases outside the gene matches. CDR3 length: 12 residues. Germline V gene lookup returns CDR1 SEHNR and CDR2 FQNEAQ (reference sequence). The full variable domain, its missing parts supplied by reference TRBV7-9 and TRBJ1-1, is DTGVSQNPRHKITKRGQNVTFRCDPISEHNRLYWYRQTLGQGPEFLTYFQNEAQLEKSRLLSDRFSAERPKGSFSTLEIQRTEQGDSAMYLCASSRDREEAFFGQGTRLTVV.

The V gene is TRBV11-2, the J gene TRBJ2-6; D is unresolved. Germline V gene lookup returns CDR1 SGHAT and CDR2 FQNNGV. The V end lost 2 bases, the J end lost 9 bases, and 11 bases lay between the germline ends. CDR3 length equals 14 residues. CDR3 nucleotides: TGTGCCAGCAGCTTAAATCGCGGTGGCAACGTCCTGACTTTC. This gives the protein CASSLNRGGNVLTF.

DNA of the CDR3: TGTGCCAGCAGCCCTAGCGCAAAAGTGAACGAGCAGTACTTC. Translated, it gives CASSPSAKVNEQYF. The chain carries TRBV7-2 and TRBJ2-7, with a possible D match to TRBD2 (6 bases). The CDR3 loop spans 14 amino acids. Trimming removed 5 bases at V and 5 bases at J, with 16 bases between. Germline CDR1 is SGHTA and CDR2 is FQGNSA.

CDR3 region: CASSLSTGQGRELFF. In DNA, the CDR3 is TGTGCCAGCAGTTTATCTACAGGACAGGGCAGGGAGCTGTTTTTT. V gene TRBV27 combines with J gene TRBJ2-2; 8 bases fit TRBD1. CDR3 length equals 15 residues. V gave up 0 bases and J gave up 9 bases; unmatched junction bases: 6. Germline V gene sequence: CDR1 MNHEY, CDR2 SMNVEV (reference sequence).

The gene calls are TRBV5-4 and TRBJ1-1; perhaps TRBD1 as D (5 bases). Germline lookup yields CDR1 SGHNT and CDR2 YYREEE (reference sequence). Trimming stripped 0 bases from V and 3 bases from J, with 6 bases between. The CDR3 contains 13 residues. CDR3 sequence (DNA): TGTGCCAGCAGCTTGGGGGGGGACACTGAAGCTTTCTTT. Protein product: CASSLGGDTEAFF.